This entry lists 9 T cell receptor beta chains sequenced from one sample in a study of control samples from healthy donors and cancer patients. Assay: immunoSEQ multiplex PCR; the TCRdb copy retains only in-frame clones and omits some. Among tens of thousands of clones listed, 85% to 90% were seen once. Specimen: PBMCs. The receptors stem from a woman aged 55-75 years with head and neck cancer.

This clone is a singleton in its sample. The genes are TRBV28 and TRBJ1-2; D may be TRBD1 (6 bases). The CDR3 consists of 14 residues. V shed 5 bases and J shed 1 base, with 11 bases lying between them. Germline V gives CDR1 MDHEN, CDR2 SYDVKM. The CDR3, as DNA: TGTGCCAGCAGTCTCACGGACAGTAACTATGGCTACACCTTC. Its protein is CASSLTDSNYGYTF.

This chain uses TRBV9 with TRBJ2-1; 8 bases map to TRBD1. CDR3 length: 13 amino acids. Germline loops: CDR1 SGDLS, CDR2 YYNGEE. V dropped 4 bases and J dropped 7; count of bases not matched to a gene: 4. In DNA, the CDR3 is TGTGCCAGCAGCAACAACAGGGGGAATGAGCAGTTCTTC. It is translated as CASSNNRGNEQFF. The complete variable domain, with remaining parts taken from reference TRBV9 and TRBJ2-1, reads DSGVTQTPKHLITATGQRVTLRCSPRSGDLSVYWYQQSLDQGLQFLIQYYNGEERAKGNILERFSAQQFPDLHSELNLSSLELGDSALYFCASSNNRGNEQFFGPGTRLTVL.

The chain has TRBV5-6 and TRBJ1-1; possibly TRBD1 for D (6 bases). The V end was cut by 9 bases, the J end by 6 bases, with 21 bases between. Germline V lookup: CDR1 SGHDT, CDR2 YYEEEE. The CDR3 length is 14 residues. The CDR3 here is CATLRSPTGPEAFF. CDR3 DNA: TGTGCCACCCTCCGTAGCCCGACAGGCCCTGAAGCTTTCTTT.

V gene TRBV25-1 combines with J gene TRBJ1-4; D perhaps matches TRBD1 (5 bases). This CDR3 comprises 17 residues. Germline CDR1 is MGHDK and CDR2 is SYGVNS. V shed 1 base and J shed 7 bases, with 19 bases lying between them. The CDR3 region has the DNA TGTGCCAGCAGTGAATTTCAGGGTTTGGGTTTAAGTGAAAAACTGTTTTTT. Translating gives CASSEFQGLGLSEKLFF.

The chain couples TRBV10-3 to TRBJ1-5; D is possibly TRBD1 (5 bases). Germline V CDR1 and CDR2: ENHRY, SYGVKD. CDR3 length equals 14 residues. Trimming took off 8 bases at V and 2 bases at J, with 13 bases between the two ends. The CDR3 region has the DNA TGTGCCATCTCTGTTGGGGGTGGCAATCAGCCCCAGCATTTT. It translates to CAISVGGGNQPQHF.

V usage is TRBV4-3 and J usage is TRBJ1-4; the match to TRBD1 covers 7 bases. Trimming at V came to 0 bases and at J to 4 bases, leaving 2 bases not matched to a gene. The CDR3 spans 15 residues. The germline V gene encodes CDR1 LGHNA and CDR2 YSLEER. DNA for the CDR3: TGCGCCAGCAGCCAAGATTCAGGGGGTAATGAAAAACTGTTTTTT. Encoded protein: CASSQDSGGNEKLFF.

The chain joins TRBV11-3 to TRBJ1-2; the D gene is possibly TRBD1 (5 bases). The V end lost 3 bases, the J end lost 8 bases, and 13 bases lay between the germline ends. The CDR3 has 13 residues. Germline V gives CDR1 SGHNT, CDR2 YENEEA. CDR3 sequence reads: CASSLRGGDGYTF. Written as DNA, the CDR3 is TGTGCCAGCAGCTTGCGTGGGGGTGACGGCTACACCTTC.

The chain has TRBV6-7 and TRBJ2-1, with 15 bases lining up with TRBD2. TRBV6-7 is an open reading frame whose function is uncertain. This CDR3 contains 18 residues. The ends lost 8 bases at V and 2 bases at J; junction bases unmatched: 10. The CDR3 bases are TGTGCCAGCTCATCCGGGACTAGCGGGAGGAGGGCCTACAATGAGCAGTTCTTC. Its translation: CASSSGTSGRRAYNEQFF.

This chain joins TRBV6-2 or TRBV6-3 and TRBJ2-7; TRBD2 agrees at 16 bases. The CDR3 runs to 18 residues. With 0 bases clipped from V and 2 bases from J, the junction kept 4 bases outside the gene matches. The germline V gene has CDR1 MNHEY and CDR2 SVGEGT. The CDR3 protein is CASSYSPGLAGGPYEQYF. The CDR3 nucleotides read TGTGCCAGCAGTTACTCCCCGGGACTAGCGGGAGGGCCCTACGAGCAGTACTTC.